The clone carrying this TCR beta chain was observed once. Antigen specificity is unknown. This entry comes from a study of cytomegalovirus exposure and HLA in healthy donors. The PCR contained 60 Vbeta and 13 Jbeta primers. Original methodology: A later analysis tallied some 84 million unique TCR beta chains, 8.5 million to 11 million of them shared. The table came from immunoSEQ multiplex PCR; TCRdb's copy has only in-frame clones and leaves some out. The V and J calls and the clone size are those of that table, but D and trimming were determined from the DNA. The data hold 200,000 or so clones, with about 85% observed a single time. General study findings and limits: Association of a missense DCLRE1C variant with TCR beta V- and J-gene trimming was reported in a later analysis.

The receptor was isolated from a male donor in good health and CMV-seropositive. The material sequenced was PBMCs.

The CDR3 loop reads CASSWGDSTDTQYF. CDR3 in DNA: TGCGCCAGCAGTTGGGGGGATAGCACAGATACGCAGTATTTT. The gene calls are TRBV5-1 and TRBJ2-3; weak D call: TRBD2 (6 bases). V gave up 5 bases and J gave up 0 bases, with 10 bases separating them. Germline CDR1 SGHRS, CDR2 YFSETQ. The CDR3 is made up of 14 amino acids. Complete variable domain (other parts from reference TRBV5-1 and TRBJ2-3): KAGVTQTPRYLIKTRGQQVTLSCSPISGHRSVSWYQQTPGQGLQFLFEYFSETQRNKGNFPGRFSGRQFSNSRSEMNVSTLELGDSALYLCASSWGDSTDTQYFGPGTRLTVL.